Following are 10 T cell receptor beta chains from one sample sequenced in a study of cytomegalovirus exposure and HLA in healthy donors. The PCR was carried out with 60 Vbeta primers and 13 Jbeta primers. Measured with immunoSEQ multiplex PCR; TCRdb has only the in-frame clones, and not every one. The table shows 60,000 to 70,000 clones, with approximately 80% occurring only once. The sequenced material came from PBMCs. Receptors were obtained from a man in his late teens or twenties in good health and CMV-seropositive.

This chain uses TRBV30 with TRBJ1-4; 8 bases are shared with TRBD1. With V trimmed by 8 bases and J by 8 bases, 10 bases remained unmatched. This CDR3 region has 13 residues. Germline CDR1 and CDR2: GTSNPN and SVGIG (reference sequence). The CDR3 reads CATQQGVGEKLFF. CDR3 in DNA: TGTGCCACCCAACAGGGGGTAGGGGAAAAACTGTTTTTT.

The chain links TRBV4-1 to TRBJ1-6; 8 positions agree with TRBD1. J gave up 3 bases and V 1 base, and 14 bases lay outside the gene matches. The germline CDR1 and CDR2 sequences are MGHRA and YSYEKL. The CDR3 runs 20 residues. The CDR3 nucleotides read TGCGCCAGCAGCCAAGGCGCCCCCCCCAGGGGGCGATTCTATAATTCACCCCTCCACTTT. This gives the protein CASSQGAPPRGRFYNSPLHF.

The chain couples TRBV2 to TRBJ2-7; D is uncertain. The V gene lost 6 bases and the J gene lost 2 bases, with 2 bases spanning the gap. Germline CDR1 reads SNHLY; CDR2 reads FYNNEI. This CDR3 is built from 10 residues. CDR3 sequence (DNA): TGTGCCAGCAGCACCTACGAGCAGTACTTC. Translated: CASSTYEQYF.

This chain connects TRBV30 to TRBJ1-1; 10 positions match TRBD1. The CDR3 totals 13 residues. V trimming: 5 bases; J trimming: 5 bases; junction bases outside the gene matches: 5. The germline gives CDR1 GTSNPN, CDR2 SVGIG (reference sequence). The CDR3 spells CAWERTGGTEAFF. CDR3 sequence (DNA): TGTGCCTGGGAGAGGACAGGGGGAACTGAAGCTTTCTTT.

J is TRBJ1-1 and V is TRBV19; D perhaps matches TRBD1 (6 bases). V shed 4 bases and J shed 7 bases, with 10 bases lying between them. This CDR3 spans 12 amino acids. Germline V lookup: CDR1 LNHDA, CDR2 SQIVND (reference sequence). The CDR3 spells CASSTGHFEAFF. Written as DNA, the CDR3 is TGTGCCAGTAGTACGGGACACTTTGAAGCTTTCTTT.

This rearrangement joins TRBV6-5 to TRBJ2-7, with D perhaps TRBD1 (5 bases). V gave up 5 bases and J gave up 2 bases, with 16 bases separating them. CDR3 size: 15 residues. Germline CDR1 is MNHEY and CDR2 is SVGAGI. Here the CDR3 DNA reads TGTGCCAGCAGTAAAGACATCGACAGAGCCTACGAGCAGTACTTC. The encoded protein is CASSKDIDRAYEQYF.

The gene calls are TRBV10-3 and TRBJ2-1, with D tentatively TRBD2 (5 bases). Between the trimmed V and J ends, which lost 6 bases and 15 bases, there was a span of 21 bases. Germline values: CDR1 ENHRY, CDR2 SYGVKD. The CDR3 is 13 amino acids. This CDR3 reads CAISGEVALSLFF. DNA of the CDR3: TGTGCCATCAGCGGGGAAGTAGCGTTATCTCTGTTCTTC.

The gene calls are TRBV6-1 and TRBJ2-1; D might be TRBD2 (5 bases). This CDR3 contains 13 residues. V was trimmed by 7 bases and J by 3 bases, leaving 10 bases between them. Germline CDR1 MNHNS, CDR2 SASEGT. As DNA, the CDR3 is TGTGCCAGCATGGAGGATTACTACAATGAGCAGTTCTTC. Protein sequence: CASMEDYYNEQFF.

The chain combines TRBV29-1 with TRBJ2-1; TRBD1 is a possible D gene (5 bases). The CDR3 covers 12 residues. In germline, CDR1 is SQVTM, CDR2 ANQGSEA. With 6 bases removed from V and 8 bases from J, the gap between germline ends came to 14 bases. The CDR3 DNA follows: TGCAGCGTCCCCGCAGGGAAGTATGAGCAGTTCTTC. Its protein product is CSVPAGKYEQFF.

This clone turned up a few times. The J gene is TRBJ2-3, the V gene TRBV6-1; possible D gene TRBD2, 5 bases. Germline CDR1 is MNHNS and CDR2 is SASEGT. This CDR3 is 15 amino acids long. V was cut by 3 bases and J by 2 bases, with 12 bases left in between. CDR3 in DNA: TGTGCCAGCAGTGATGACTGGGAGACCACAGATACGCAGTATTTT. It encodes CASSDDWETTDTQYF.